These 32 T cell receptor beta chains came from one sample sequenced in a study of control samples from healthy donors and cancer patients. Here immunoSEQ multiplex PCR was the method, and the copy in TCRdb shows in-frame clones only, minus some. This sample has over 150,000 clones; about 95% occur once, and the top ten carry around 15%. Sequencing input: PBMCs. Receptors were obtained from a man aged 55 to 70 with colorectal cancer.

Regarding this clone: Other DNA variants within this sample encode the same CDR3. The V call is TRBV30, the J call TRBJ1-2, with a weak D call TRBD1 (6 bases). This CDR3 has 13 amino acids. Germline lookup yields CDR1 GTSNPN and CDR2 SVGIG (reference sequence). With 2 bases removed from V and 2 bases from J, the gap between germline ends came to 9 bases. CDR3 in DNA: TGTGCCTGGAGTCCACAGGGAAACTATGGCTACACCTTC. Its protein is CAWSPQGNYGYTF.

CDR3 region: CASSSGTQNQPQHF. CDR3 nucleotide sequence: TGTGCCAGCAGCTCCGGGACACAGAATCAGCCCCAGCATTTT. The V and J genes are TRBV7-2 and TRBJ1-5, with a weak D call TRBD1 (6 bases). V was trimmed by 4 bases and J by 4 bases, leaving 11 bases between them. In germline, CDR1 is SGHTA, CDR2 FQGNSA. The CDR3 totals 14 residues.

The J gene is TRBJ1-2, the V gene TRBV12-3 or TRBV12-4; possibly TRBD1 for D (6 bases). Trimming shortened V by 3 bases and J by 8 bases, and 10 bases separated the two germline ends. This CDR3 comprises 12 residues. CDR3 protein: CASSFGQNGYTF. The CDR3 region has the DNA TGTGCCAGCAGTTTCGGACAGAACGGCTACACCTTC.

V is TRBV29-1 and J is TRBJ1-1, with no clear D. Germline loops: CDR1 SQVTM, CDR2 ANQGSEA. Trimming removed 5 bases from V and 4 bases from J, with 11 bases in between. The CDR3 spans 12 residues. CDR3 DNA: TGCAGCGTTTTCATGGGGAGCACTGAAGCTTTCTTT. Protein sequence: CSVFMGSTEAFF.

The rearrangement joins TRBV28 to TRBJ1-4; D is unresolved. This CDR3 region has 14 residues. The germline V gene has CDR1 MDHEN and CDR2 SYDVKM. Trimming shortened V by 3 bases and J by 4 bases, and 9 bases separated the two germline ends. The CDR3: CASSLGDINEKLFF. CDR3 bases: TGTGCCAGCAGTTTGGGTGACATTAATGAAAAACTGTTTTTT.

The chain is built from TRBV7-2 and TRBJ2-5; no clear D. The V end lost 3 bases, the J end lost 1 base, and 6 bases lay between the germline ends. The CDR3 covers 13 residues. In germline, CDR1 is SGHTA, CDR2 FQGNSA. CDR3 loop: CASSFGLQETQYF. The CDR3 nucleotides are TGTGCCAGCAGCTTCGGCCTCCAAGAGACCCAGTACTTC.

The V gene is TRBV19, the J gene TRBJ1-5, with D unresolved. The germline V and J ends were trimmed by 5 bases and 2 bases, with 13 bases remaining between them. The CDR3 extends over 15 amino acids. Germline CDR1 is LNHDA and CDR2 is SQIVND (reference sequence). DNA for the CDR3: TGTGCCAGTAGTCCAGGTAGGCTTGGCAATCAGCCCCAGCATTTT. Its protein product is CASSPGRLGNQPQHF. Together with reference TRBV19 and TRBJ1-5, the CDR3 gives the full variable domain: DGGITQSPKYLFRKEGQNVTLSCEQNLNHDAMYWYRQDPGQGLRLIYYSQIVNDFQKGDIAEGYSVSREKKESFPLTVTSAQKNPTAFYLCASSPGRLGNQPQHFGDGTRLSIL.

CDR3 in amino acids: CASTPYRGGTGELFF. The CDR3 region has the DNA TGTGCCAGTACCCCCTATAGGGGTGGAACCGGGGAGCTGTTTTTT. V gene TRBV19 combines with J gene TRBJ2-2; D is perhaps TRBD1 (5 bases). The germline CDR1 and CDR2 sequences are LNHDA and SQIVND (reference sequence). V lost 7 bases to trimming and J lost 5 bases, with 17 bases between them. The CDR3 extends over 15 amino acids.

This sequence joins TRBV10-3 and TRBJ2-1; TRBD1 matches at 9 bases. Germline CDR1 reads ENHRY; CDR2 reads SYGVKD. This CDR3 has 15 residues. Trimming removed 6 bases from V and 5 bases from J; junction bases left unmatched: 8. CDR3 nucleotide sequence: TGTGCCATCAGGGGTGGGACAGGGCCTAACAATGAGCAGTTCTTC. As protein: CAIRGGTGPNNEQFF.

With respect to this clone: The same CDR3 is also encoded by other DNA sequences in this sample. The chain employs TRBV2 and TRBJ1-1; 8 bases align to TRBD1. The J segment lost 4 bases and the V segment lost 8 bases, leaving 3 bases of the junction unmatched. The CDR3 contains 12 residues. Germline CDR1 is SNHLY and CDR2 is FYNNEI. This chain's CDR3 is CASSTGGTEAFF. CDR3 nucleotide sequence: TGTGCCAGCTCTACAGGGGGCACTGAAGCTTTCTTT.

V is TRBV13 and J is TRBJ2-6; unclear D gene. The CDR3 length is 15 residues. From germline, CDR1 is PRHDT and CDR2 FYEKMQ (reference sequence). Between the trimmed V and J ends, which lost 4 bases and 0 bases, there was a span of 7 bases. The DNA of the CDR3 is TGTGCCAGCAGCTCGGGCGTCTCTGGGGCCAACGTCCTGACTTTC. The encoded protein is CASSSGVSGANVLTF.

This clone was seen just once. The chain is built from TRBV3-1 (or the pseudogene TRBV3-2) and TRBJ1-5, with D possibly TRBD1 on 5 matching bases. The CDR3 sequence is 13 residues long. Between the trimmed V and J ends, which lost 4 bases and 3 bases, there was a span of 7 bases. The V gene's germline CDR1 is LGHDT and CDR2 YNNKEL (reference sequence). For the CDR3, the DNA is TGTGCCAGCAGCCCCGGGGCCAATCAGCCCCAGCATTTT. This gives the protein CASSPGANQPQHF.

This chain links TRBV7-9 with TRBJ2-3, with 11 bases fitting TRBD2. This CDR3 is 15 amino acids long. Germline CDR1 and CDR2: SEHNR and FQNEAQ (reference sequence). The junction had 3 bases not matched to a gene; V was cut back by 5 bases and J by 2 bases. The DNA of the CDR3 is TGTGCCAGCAGCCCTAGCGGGGGGCACACAGATACGCAGTATTTT. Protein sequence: CASSPSGGHTDTQYF.

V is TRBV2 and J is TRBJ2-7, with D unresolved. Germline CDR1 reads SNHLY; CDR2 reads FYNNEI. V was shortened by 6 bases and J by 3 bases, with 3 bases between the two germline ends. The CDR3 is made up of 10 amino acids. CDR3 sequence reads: CASSIYEQYF. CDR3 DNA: TGTGCCAGCAGCATCTACGAGCAGTACTTC.

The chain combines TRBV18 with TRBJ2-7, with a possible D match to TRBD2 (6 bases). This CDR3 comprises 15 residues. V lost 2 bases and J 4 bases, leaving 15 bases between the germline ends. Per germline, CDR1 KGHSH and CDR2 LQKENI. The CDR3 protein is CASSPTGGGSYEQYF. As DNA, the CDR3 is TGTGCCAGCTCACCAACCGGGGGAGGCAGTTACGAGCAGTACTTC.

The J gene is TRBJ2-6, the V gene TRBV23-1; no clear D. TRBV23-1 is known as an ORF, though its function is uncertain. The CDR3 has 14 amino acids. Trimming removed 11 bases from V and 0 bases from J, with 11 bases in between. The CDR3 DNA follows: TGCGCCCCCAGCCGCGGCTCTGGGGCCAACGTCCTGACTTTC. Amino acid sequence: CAPSRGSGANVLTF.

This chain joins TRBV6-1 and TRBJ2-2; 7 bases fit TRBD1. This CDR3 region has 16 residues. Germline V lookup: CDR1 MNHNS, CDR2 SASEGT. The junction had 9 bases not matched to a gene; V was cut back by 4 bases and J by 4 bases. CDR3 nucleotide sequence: TGTGCCAGCAGTGTTGCGGTAGGGGGCGGCACCGGGGAGCTGTTTTTT. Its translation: CASSVAVGGGTGELFF.

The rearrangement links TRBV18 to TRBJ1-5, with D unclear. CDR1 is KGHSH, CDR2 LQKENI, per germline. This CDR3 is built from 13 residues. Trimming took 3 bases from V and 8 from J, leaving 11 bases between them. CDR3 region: CASSPTQREPQHF. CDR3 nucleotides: TGTGCCAGCTCACCTACACAGAGGGAGCCCCAGCATTTT.

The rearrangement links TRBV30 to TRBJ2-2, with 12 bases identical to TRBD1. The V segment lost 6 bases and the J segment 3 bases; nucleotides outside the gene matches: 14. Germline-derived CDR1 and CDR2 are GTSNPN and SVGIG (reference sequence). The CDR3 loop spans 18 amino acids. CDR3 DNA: TGTGCCTGCCCCCCCGGGACAGGGGGCTTCGGGCACACCGGGGAGCTGTTTTTT. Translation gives CACPPGTGGFGHTGELFF.

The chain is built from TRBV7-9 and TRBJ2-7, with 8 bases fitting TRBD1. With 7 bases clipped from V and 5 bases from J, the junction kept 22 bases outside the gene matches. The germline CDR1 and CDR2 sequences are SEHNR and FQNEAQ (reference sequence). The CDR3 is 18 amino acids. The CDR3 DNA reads TGTGCCAGCACCTTTTGGGGAGTAGCGGACAGGGAATCCCACGAGCAGTACTTC. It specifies CASTFWGVADRESHEQYF.

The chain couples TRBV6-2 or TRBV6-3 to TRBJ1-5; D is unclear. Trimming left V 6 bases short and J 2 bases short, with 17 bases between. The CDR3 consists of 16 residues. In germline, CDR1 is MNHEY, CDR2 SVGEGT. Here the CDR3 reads CASSVPEGWRNQPQHF. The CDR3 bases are TGTGCCAGCAGCGTCCCCGAGGGCTGGCGCAATCAGCCCCAGCATTTT.

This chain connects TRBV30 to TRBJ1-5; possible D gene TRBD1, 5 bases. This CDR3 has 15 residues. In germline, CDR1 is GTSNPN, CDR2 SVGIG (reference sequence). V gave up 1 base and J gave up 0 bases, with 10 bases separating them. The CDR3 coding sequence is TGTGCCTGGAGTGCCAGGACACTTAGCAATCAGCCCCAGCATTTT. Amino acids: CAWSARTLSNQPQHF. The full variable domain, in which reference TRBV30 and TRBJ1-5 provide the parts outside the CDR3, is SQTIHQWPATLVQPVGSPLSLECTVEGTSNPNLYWYRQAAGRGLQLLFYSVGIGQISSEVPQNLSASRPQDRQFILSSKKLLLSDSGFYLCAWSARTLSNQPQHFGDGTRLSIL.

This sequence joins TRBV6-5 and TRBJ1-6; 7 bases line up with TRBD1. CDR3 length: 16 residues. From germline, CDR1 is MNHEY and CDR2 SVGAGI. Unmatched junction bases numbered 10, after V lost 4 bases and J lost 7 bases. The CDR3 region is CASSSSYGTENSPLHF. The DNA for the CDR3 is TGTGCCAGCAGTTCAAGTTACGGGACAGAGAATTCACCCCTCCACTTT.

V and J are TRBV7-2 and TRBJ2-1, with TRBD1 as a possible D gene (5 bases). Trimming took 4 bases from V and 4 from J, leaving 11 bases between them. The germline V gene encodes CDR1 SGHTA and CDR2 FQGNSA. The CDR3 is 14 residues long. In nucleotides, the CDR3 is TGTGCCAGCAGCTCACCAGGGAAGTACAATGAGCAGTTCTTC. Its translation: CASSSPGKYNEQFF. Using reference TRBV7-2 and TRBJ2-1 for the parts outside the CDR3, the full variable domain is GAGVSQSPSNKVTEKGKDVELRCDPISGHTALYWYRQSLGQGLEFLIYFQGNSAPDKSGLPSDRFSAERTGGSVSTLTIQRTQQEDSAVYLCASSSPGKYNEQFFGPGTRLTVL.

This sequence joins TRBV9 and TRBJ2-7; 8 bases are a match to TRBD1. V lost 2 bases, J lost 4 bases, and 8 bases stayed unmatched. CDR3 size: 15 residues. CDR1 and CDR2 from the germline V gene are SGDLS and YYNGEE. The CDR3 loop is CASSVGQGPPYEQYF. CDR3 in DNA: TGTGCCAGCAGCGTCGGACAGGGCCCGCCATACGAGCAGTACTTC.

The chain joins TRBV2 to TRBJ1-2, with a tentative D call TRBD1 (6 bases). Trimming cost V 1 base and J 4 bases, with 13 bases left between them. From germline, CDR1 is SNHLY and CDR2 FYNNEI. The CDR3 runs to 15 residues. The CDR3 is CASSEEGGQSYGYTF. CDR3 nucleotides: TGTGCCAGCAGTGAAGAGGGTGGACAGAGCTATGGCTACACCTTC.

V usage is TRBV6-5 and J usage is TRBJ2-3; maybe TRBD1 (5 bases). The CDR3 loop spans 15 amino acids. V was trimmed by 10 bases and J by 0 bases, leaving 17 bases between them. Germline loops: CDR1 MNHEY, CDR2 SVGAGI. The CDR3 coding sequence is TGTGCCACCTCTCGACAGCTTACTAGCACAGATACGCAGTATTTT. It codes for CATSRQLTSTDTQYF.

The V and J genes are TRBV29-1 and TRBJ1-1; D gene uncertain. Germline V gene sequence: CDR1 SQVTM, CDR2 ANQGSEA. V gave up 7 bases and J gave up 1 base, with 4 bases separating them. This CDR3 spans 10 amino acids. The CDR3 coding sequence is TGCAGCGCCGGGAACACTGAAGCTTTCTTT. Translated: CSAGNTEAFF. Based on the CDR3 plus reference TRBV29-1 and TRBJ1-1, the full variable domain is SAVISQKPSRDICQRGTSLTIQCQVDSQVTMMFWYRQQPGQSLTLIATANQGSEATYESGFVIDKFPISRPNLTFSTLTVSNMSPEDSSIYLCSAGNTEAFFGQGTRLTVV.

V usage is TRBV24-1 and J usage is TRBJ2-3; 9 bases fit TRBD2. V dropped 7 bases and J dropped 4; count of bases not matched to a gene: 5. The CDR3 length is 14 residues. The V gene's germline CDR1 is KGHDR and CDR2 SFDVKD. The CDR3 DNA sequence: TGTGCCACCAGCCGTAGCGGGGGTTCAGATACGCAGTATTTT. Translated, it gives CATSRSGGSDTQYF.

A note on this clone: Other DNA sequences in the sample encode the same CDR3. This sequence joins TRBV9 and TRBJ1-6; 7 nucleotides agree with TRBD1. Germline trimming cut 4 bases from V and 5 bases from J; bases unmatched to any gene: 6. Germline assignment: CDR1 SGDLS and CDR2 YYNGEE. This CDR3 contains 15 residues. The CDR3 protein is CASSTSTGNNSPLHF. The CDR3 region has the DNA TGTGCCAGCAGCACCTCGACAGGGAATAATTCACCCCTCCACTTT. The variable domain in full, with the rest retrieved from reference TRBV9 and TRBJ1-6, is DSGVTQTPKHLITATGQRVTLRCSPRSGDLSVYWYQQSLDQGLQFLIQYYNGEERAKGNILERFSAQQFPDLHSELNLSSLELGDSALYFCASSTSTGNNSPLHFGNGTRLTVT.

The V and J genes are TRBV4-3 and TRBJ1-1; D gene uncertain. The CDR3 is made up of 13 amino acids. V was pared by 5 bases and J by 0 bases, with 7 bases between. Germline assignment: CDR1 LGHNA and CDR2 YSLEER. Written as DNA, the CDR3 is TGCGCCAGCAGCGCAGGAATGAACACTGAAGCTTTCTTT. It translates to CASSAGMNTEAFF.

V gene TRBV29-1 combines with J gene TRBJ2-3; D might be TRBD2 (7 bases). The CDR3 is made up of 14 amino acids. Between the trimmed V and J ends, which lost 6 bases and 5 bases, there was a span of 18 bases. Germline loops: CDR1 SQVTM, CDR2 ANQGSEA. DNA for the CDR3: TGCAGCGTCGCCGGGGGGAGGGGGATAGATACGCAGTATTTT. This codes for CSVAGGRGIDTQYF.